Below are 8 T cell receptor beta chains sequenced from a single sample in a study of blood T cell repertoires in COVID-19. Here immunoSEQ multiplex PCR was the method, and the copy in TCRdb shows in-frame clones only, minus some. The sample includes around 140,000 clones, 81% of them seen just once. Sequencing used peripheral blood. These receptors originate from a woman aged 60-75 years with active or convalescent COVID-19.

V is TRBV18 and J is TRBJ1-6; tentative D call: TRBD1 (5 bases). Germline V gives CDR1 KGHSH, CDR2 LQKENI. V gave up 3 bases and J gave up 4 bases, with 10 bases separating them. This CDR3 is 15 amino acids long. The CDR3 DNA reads TGTGCCAGCTCACCTGGAGGGACTTATAATTCACCCCTCCACTTT. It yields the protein CASSPGGTYNSPLHF.

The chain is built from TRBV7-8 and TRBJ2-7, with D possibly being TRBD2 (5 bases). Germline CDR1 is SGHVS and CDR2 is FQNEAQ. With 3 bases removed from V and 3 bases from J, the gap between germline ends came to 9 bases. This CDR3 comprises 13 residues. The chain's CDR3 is CASSFTGFYEQYF. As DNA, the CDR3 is TGTGCCAGCAGCTTTACGGGGTTCTACGAGCAGTACTTC.

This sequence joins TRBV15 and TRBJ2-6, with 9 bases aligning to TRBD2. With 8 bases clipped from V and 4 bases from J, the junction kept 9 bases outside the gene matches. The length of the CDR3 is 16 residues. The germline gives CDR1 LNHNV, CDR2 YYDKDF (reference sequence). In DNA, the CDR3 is TGTGCCACCGGTAGTAGCGGGAGAGTAGGGGCCAACGTCCTGACTTTC. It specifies CATGSSGRVGANVLTF.

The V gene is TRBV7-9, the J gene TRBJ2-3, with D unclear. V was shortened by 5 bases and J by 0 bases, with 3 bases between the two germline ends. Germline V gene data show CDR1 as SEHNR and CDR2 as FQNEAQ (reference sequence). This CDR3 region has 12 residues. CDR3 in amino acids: CASSVSTDTQYF. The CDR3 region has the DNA TGTGCCAGCAGCGTAAGCACAGATACGCAGTATTTT.

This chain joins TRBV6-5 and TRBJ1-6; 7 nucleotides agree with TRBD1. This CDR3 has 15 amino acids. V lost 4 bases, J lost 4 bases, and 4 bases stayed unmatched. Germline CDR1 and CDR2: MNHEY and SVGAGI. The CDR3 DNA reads TGTGCCAGCAGTTTAGGACAGGTTTATAATTCACCCCTCCACTTT. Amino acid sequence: CASSLGQVYNSPLHF.

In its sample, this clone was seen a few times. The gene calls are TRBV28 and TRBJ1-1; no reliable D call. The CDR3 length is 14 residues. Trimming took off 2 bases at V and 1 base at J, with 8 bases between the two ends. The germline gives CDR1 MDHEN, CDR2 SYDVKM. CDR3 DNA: TGTGCCAGCAGTTTAGCACAGACGAACACTGAAGCTTTCTTT. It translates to CASSLAQTNTEAFF.

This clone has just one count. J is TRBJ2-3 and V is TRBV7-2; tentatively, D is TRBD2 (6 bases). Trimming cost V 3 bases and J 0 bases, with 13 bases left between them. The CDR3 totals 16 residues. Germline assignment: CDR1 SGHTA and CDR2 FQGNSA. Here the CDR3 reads CASSFYGSGSTDTQYF. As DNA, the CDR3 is TGTGCCAGCAGCTTTTACGGGAGCGGGAGCACAGATACGCAGTATTTT.

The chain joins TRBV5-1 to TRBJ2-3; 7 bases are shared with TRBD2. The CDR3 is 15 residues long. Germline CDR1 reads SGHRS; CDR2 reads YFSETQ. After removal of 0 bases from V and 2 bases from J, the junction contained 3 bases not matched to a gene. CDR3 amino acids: CASSLGGRATDTQYF. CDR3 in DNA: TGCGCCAGCAGCTTGGGAGGGAGGGCCACAGATACGCAGTATTTT.